The rows below give T cell receptor beta chains drawn from one sample of a study of beta chain features in type 1 diabetes. TCRdb's table, derived via immunoSEQ multiplex PCR, lists solely in-frame clones and lacks some. The data show about 660,000 clones, 11% to 15% seen once. The sequenced material came from naive CD4+ T cells from blood. Source of these receptors: a man between 18 and 29 years old with type 1 diabetes. The CDR3 runs from the conserved cysteine through the conserved F or W.

J: TRBJ2-7
V: TRBV7-2
CDR3: CASSLEGGAPYEQYF

J: TRBJ2-2
V: TRBV5-1
CDR3: CASSYPGQGGGELFF

J: TRBJ2-3
V: TRBV13
CDR3: CASSLEARTGSTDTQYF

J: TRBJ2-2
V: TRBV29-1
CDR3: CSVERDPGELFF

J: TRBJ1-4
V: TRBV9
CDR3: CASSPGLGSEKLFF

J: TRBJ2-1
V: TRBV4-2
CDR3: CASSQGPGLTSEVDNEQFF

J: TRBJ2-2
V: TRBV7-9
CDR3: CASSPGPAGTFGGELFF

J: TRBJ2-3
V: TRBV30
CDR3: CAWGGLAGVYTQYF

J: TRBJ2-3
V: TRBV7-2
CDR3: CASRPKGYDTDTQYF

J: TRBJ1-1
V: TRBV4-2
CDR3: CASSPERVNTEAFF

J: TRBJ2-3
V: TRBV4-2
CDR3: CASSQGETGPYRTDTQYF

J: TRBJ2-1
V: TRBV5-4
CDR3: CASSPGGLSSYNEQFF

J: TRBJ2-1
V: TRBV29-1
CDR3: CSVLGDRVYNEQFF

J: TRBJ1-5
V: TRBV4-2
CDR3: CASSQDLWQNSPQHF

J: TRBJ1-5
V: TRBV4-2
CDR3: CASSQGGDQPQHF

J: TRBJ2-1
V: TRBV25-1
CDR3: CASSETTGASYNEQFF

J: TRBJ2-2
V: TRBV7-3
CDR3: CASSYSGGWDTGELFF

J: TRBJ2-7
V: TRBV7-2
CDR3: CASSLRGNEQYF

J: TRBJ1-1
V: TRBV2
CDR3: CASSEGGNTEAFF

J: TRBJ2-1
V: TRBV7-8
CDR3: CASSSSRRGFF

J: TRBJ1-2
V: TRBV7-2
CDR3: CASSLAATGYGYTF

J: TRBJ2-2
V: TRBV9
CDR3: CASSVRGTLNTGELFF

J: TRBJ1-2
V: TRBV5-1
CDR3: CASSLTEGSLYGYTF

J: TRBJ2-5
V: TRBV5-1
CDR3: CASSLVAAPQETQYF

J: TRBJ2-3
V: TRBV7-2
CDR3: CASSTQGTDTQYF

J: TRBJ2-7
V: TRBV6-5
CDR3: CASTTSASGRPGYF

J: TRBJ2-1
V: TRBV5-6
CDR3: CASSLNGAGGRNEQFF

J: TRBJ2-7
V: TRBV2
CDR3: CASRVIPAYEQYF

J: TRBJ1-5
V: TRBV7-9
CDR3: CASSLARANQPQHF

J: TRBJ2-3
V: TRBV28
CDR3: CASSYLLAGTSTDTQYF

J: TRBJ1-2
V: TRBV7-9
CDR3: CASSLDPGDGYTF

J: TRBJ1-1
V: TRBV5-6
CDR3: CASSLRGSKAFF

J: TRBJ1-5
V: TRBV5-6
CDR3: CASSPGQHNQPQHF

J: TRBJ1-1
V: TRBV4-3
CDR3: CASSQDSGIGAAFF

J: TRBJ2-2
V: TRBV7-2
CDR3: CASSLTVRDTGELFF

J: TRBJ1-6
V: TRBV14
CDR3: CASSAWGELEDSPLHF

J: TRBJ1-1
V: TRBV5-1
CDR3: CASSLDRVTEAFF

J: TRBJ2-1
V: TRBV11-2
CDR3: CASRRESSYNEQFF

J: TRBJ1-5
V: TRBV4-2
CDR3: CASSQDTAGGNQPQHF

J: TRBJ2-2
V: TRBV6-6
CDR3: CAVSNPNTGELFF

J: TRBJ2-1
V: TRBV10-1
CDR3: CARARGGTYNEQFF